The clone carrying this T cell receptor (beta chain) was found a few times. This sample was included in a study of blood T cell repertoires in COVID-19. Whole-study context: COVID-19 samples collected from the United States, Italy and Spain covered acute and convalescent phases. From T cells, B-cell-depleted T cells, or PBMCs came the material, which was cDNA or gDNA.

Original processing methods: Amplification of reference gene primers provided the estimated nucleated cell counts. Measured with immunoSEQ multiplex PCR; TCRdb has only the in-frame clones, and not every one. V, J and clone size reflect that table, while D and trimming were determined from the DNA. The sample shows 120,000 or so clones, roughly 69% of them seen only once. V shed 4 bases and J shed 13 bases, with 2 bases lying between them. Germline V gives CDR1 SNHLY, CDR2 FYNNEI. This CDR3 is 9 amino acids long. The genes are TRBV2 and TRBJ1-6; D unclear. This TCR was recovered from a woman in her 70s with acute or convalescent COVID-19. The specimen sequenced was peripheral blood. DNA of the CDR3: TGTGCCAGCAGTGCTCCCCTCCACTTT. As protein: CASSAPLHF.